The source of this TCR beta chain is a study of OX40 agonist ivuxolimab in advanced cancers. About the research overall: Anti-PD-1, anti-PD-L1 or anti-CTLA-4 therapy given earlier was allowed, and roughly 40% had some.

TCRdb's copy holds only in-frame clones and misses some; the assay was immunoSEQ multiplex PCR. Among roughly 62,000 clones listed, roughly 90% were seen once. As concerns this clone: Antigen: not known.

V gave up 7 bases and J gave up 2 bases, with 14 bases separating them. Germline V gives CDR1 LNHDA, CDR2 SQIVND (reference sequence). The CDR3 is 14 residues long. Whole-study findings and limits: Mean expanded clone counts were higher in CD8+ than CD4+ T cells. At 0.1 to 3.0 mg/kg and by week 6, CD4+ and CD8+ T cells in the blood had expanded clonally.

The receptor was derived from an adult with an advanced solid tumor such as melanoma, head and neck, liver or kidney cancer. The specimen was CD4+ or CD8+ T cells sorted from blood, collected in a trial of the OX40 agonist ivuxolimab. V is TRBV19 and J is TRBJ1-2; D unresolved. CDR3 amino acids: CASTLTRQNYGYTF. CDR3 sequence (DNA): TGTGCCAGTACCTTGACCAGGCAAAACTATGGCTACACCTTC.